Sequencing of this T cell receptor beta chain was carried out in a study of shared clonotypes between healthy human individuals. Sequenced by immunoSEQ multiplex PCR; TCRdb stores in-frame clones only, minus some. Of about 490,000 clones detected, over 60% appear once; the ten largest clones hold under 15%. In germline, CDR1 is SSHAT, CDR2 FNYEAQ (reference sequence). The CDR3 is made up of 16 amino acids. With 5 bases clipped from V and 2 bases from J, the junction kept 3 bases outside the gene matches. The TCR comes from a woman in her 40s in good health. Some clones in this sample may be carry-over from other donors' samples. The chain is built from TRBV7-7 and TRBJ2-2; 12 bases fit TRBD2. Specimen: PBMCs. The chain's CDR3 is CASSAGLAGNTGELFF. CDR3 nucleotides: TGTGCCAGCAGCGCCGGACTAGCGGGAAACACCGGGGAGCTGTTTTTT.